One sample yielded the 21 T cell receptor beta chains listed below, sequenced in a study of CD8+ T cells in alopecia areata. The sequencing template was cDNA reverse transcribed from extracted RNA. Repertoires were generated with immunoSEQ multiplex PCR, while TCRdb's copy carries only in-frame clones and drops some. The sample contains some 200,000 clones, 40% to 45% of which appear only once. The sample's treatment: oral pan-JAK inhibitor, 5-10 mg twice daily. The sample consisted of CD4+ T cells sorted from blood, taken at approximately week 36, from a patient treated with tofacitinib. These receptors came from a human donor with alopecia areata.

This clone was picked up a small number of times. V and J are TRBV28 and TRBJ2-7; perhaps D is TRBD1 or TRBD2 (6 bases each). This CDR3 contains 11 residues. Germline CDR1 MDHEN, CDR2 SYDVKM. Deletions cut 6 bases from V and 13 bases from J, with 16 bases between. CDR3 region: CASSSGGVVYF. For the CDR3, the DNA is TGTGCCAGCAGCTCCGGGGGCGTAGTTTACTTC.

The chain recombines TRBV20-1 with TRBJ1-4; possibly TRBD1 for D (5 bases). Germline V CDR1 and CDR2: DFQATT, SNEGSKA (reference sequence). The CDR3 length is 11 residues. V dropped 7 bases and J dropped 7 bases, with 10 bases sitting between them. The CDR3 loop is CSGGGGEKLFF. CDR3 sequence (DNA): TGCAGTGGTGGCGGGGGTGAAAAACTGTTTTTT.

The chain couples TRBV6-5 to TRBJ2-5, with 7 bases fitting TRBD2. The CDR3 has 14 residues. CDR1 and CDR2 from the germline V gene are MNHEY and SVGAGI. Trimming cost V 4 bases and J 5 bases; bases outside gene matches: 7. The DNA for the CDR3 is TGTGCCAGCAGTTCCAGCGGGAATCGGGAGACCCAGTACTTC. It translates to CASSSSGNRETQYF.

The rearrangement links TRBV30 to TRBJ2-1, with D unresolved. With 0 bases removed from V and 12 bases from J, the gap between germline ends came to 15 bases. The germline V gene has CDR1 GTSNPN and CDR2 SVGIG (reference sequence). The CDR3 contains 13 residues. This chain's CDR3 is CAWSVGPLKGQFF. The CDR3 nucleotides read TGTGCCTGGAGTGTCGGTCCACTCAAGGGGCAGTTCTTC.

The rearrangement joins TRBV5-1 to TRBJ1-1, with unresolved D. V lost 1 base to trimming and J lost 5 bases, with 9 bases between them. The germline V gene has CDR1 SGHRS and CDR2 YFSETQ. The CDR3 is made up of 13 amino acids. The CDR3 spells CASSLSERTEAFF. The CDR3 nucleotides read TGCGCCAGCAGCTTGTCTGAAAGGACTGAAGCTTTCTTT.

The V gene is TRBV25-1, the J gene TRBJ2-3; D is perhaps TRBD1 (6 bases). V lost 4 bases and J lost 7, with 18 bases in between. Looked up from germline, CDR1 is MGHDK and CDR2 is SYGVNS. This CDR3 spans 15 amino acids. Here the CDR3 DNA reads TGTGCCAGCAGTGTCGTAACAGGGAATCAGAATACGCAGTATTTT. Translated, it gives CASSVVTGNQNTQYF.

The sample holds a few counts of this clone. J is TRBJ2-1 and V is TRBV5-1; 7 bases line up with TRBD2. The CDR3 has 15 amino acids. Per germline, CDR1 SGHRS and CDR2 YFSETQ. The V and J ends lost 4 bases and 7 bases, in that order; junction bases with no gene match: 11. The chain's CDR3 is CASSTPSGDGNEQFF. DNA of the CDR3: TGCGCCAGCAGCACCCCTAGCGGAGACGGTAATGAGCAGTTCTTC.

The CDR3 reads CSVEGLAGYEQFF. Written as DNA, the CDR3 is TGCAGCGTTGAAGGACTAGCGGGCTATGAGCAGTTCTTC. The chain recombines TRBV29-1 with TRBJ2-1; 10 bases map to TRBD2. The CDR3 extends over 13 amino acids. The germline CDR1 and CDR2 sequences are SQVTM and ANQGSEA. With V trimmed by 1 base and J by 8 bases, 2 bases remained unmatched.

The chain joins TRBV2 to TRBJ2-7; 8 positions match TRBD1. The CDR3 is 14 amino acids. V lost 5 bases to trimming and J lost 3 bases; unmatched junction nucleotides: 6. Germline V gene data show CDR1 as SNHLY and CDR2 as FYNNEI. CDR3 DNA: TGTGCCAGCAGTCCCCGACAGGGGAACTACGAGCAGTACTTC. This gives the protein CASSPRQGNYEQYF. The full variable domain, its missing parts supplied by reference TRBV2 and TRBJ2-7, is EPEVTQTPSHQVTQMGQEVILRCVPISNHLYFYWYRQILGQKVEFLVSFYNNEISEKSEIFDDQFSVERPDGSNFTLKIRSTKLEDSAMYFCASSPRQGNYEQYFGPGTRLTVT.

This clone occurred a few times. V and J are TRBV5-1 and TRBJ2-5; D gene ambiguous. V was shortened by 4 bases and J by 4 bases, with 11 bases between the two germline ends. Germline V gene sequence: CDR1 SGHRS, CDR2 YFSETQ. This CDR3 has 13 residues. CDR3 region: CASSRVVGETQYF. The CDR3 DNA reads TGCGCCAGCAGCCGGGTTGTGGGAGAGACCCAGTACTTC.

This clone was counted only a few times. The chain carries TRBV29-1 and TRBJ2-2; 16 bases match TRBD2. In germline, CDR1 is SQVTM, CDR2 ANQGSEA. This CDR3 comprises 16 residues. After removal of 7 bases from V and 3 bases from J, the junction contained 5 bases not matched to a gene. CDR3 protein: CSARGTSGRDTGELFF. The CDR3 nucleotides read TGCAGCGCTAGGGGGACTAGCGGGAGGGACACCGGGGAGCTGTTTTTT.

The chain uses TRBV7-2 and TRBJ1-5, with D unclear. This CDR3 has 16 residues. Trimming left V 3 bases short and J 10 bases short, with 22 bases between. Germline CDR1 and CDR2: SGHTA and FQGNSA. The CDR3 sequence: CASSLFGTQTISPQHF. As DNA, the CDR3 is TGTGCCAGCAGCTTGTTTGGCACACAGACAATCAGCCCCCAGCATTTT.

CDR3 sequence (DNA): TGTGCCAGCAGCGGAGACGGAGATACGCAGTATTTT. This translates into CASSGDGDTQYF. This chain joins TRBV2 and TRBJ2-3; D gene unclear. Germline V gene data show CDR1 as SNHLY and CDR2 as FYNNEI. The V end lost 6 bases, the J end lost 5 bases, and 9 bases lay between the germline ends. The CDR3 contains 12 residues.

This clone was recorded a few times. This chain joins TRBV5-1 and TRBJ2-5; TRBD2 might be the D (6 bases). V gave up 0 bases and J gave up 6 bases, with 12 bases separating them. CDR3 length: 14 amino acids. Germline lookup yields CDR1 SGHRS and CDR2 YFSETQ. Here the CDR3 reads CASSLDGGKQTQYF. The CDR3 DNA sequence: TGCGCCAGCAGCTTGGACGGGGGAAAGCAGACCCAGTACTTC. Full variable domain (rest looked up from reference TRBV5-1 and TRBJ2-5): KAGVTQTPRYLIKTRGQQVTLSCSPISGHRSVSWYQQTPGQGLQFLFEYFSETQRNKGNFPGRFSGRQFSNSRSEMNVSTLELGDSALYLCASSLDGGKQTQYFGPGTRLLVL.

The chain recombines TRBV9 with TRBJ2-1; possibly TRBD2 for D (6 bases). Germline V lookup: CDR1 SGDLS, CDR2 YYNGEE. V gave up 0 bases and J gave up 4 bases, with 11 bases separating them. This CDR3 region has 15 residues. The CDR3 DNA reads as TGTGCCAGCAGCGTAGCGGAGGGCAGGTACAATGAGCAGTTCTTC. Encoded protein: CASSVAEGRYNEQFF.

This clone was seen a handful of times. This chain joins TRBV9 and TRBJ2-1; D remains ambiguous. This CDR3 contains 11 residues. Looked up from germline, CDR1 is SGDLS and CDR2 is YYNGEE. Deletions cut 4 bases from V and 4 bases from J, with 3 bases between. CDR3 in DNA: TGTGCCAGCAGCCTTTACAATGAGCAGTTCTTC. Its protein product is CASSLYNEQFF. Full variable domain (outside the CDR3, taken from reference TRBV9 and TRBJ2-1): DSGVTQTPKHLITATGQRVTLRCSPRSGDLSVYWYQQSLDQGLQFLIQYYNGEERAKGNILERFSAQQFPDLHSELNLSSLELGDSALYFCASSLYNEQFFGPGTRLTVL.

The chain couples TRBV5-1 to TRBJ2-1; possibly TRBD1 for D (5 bases). The CDR3 spans 13 residues. Germline CDR1 SGHRS, CDR2 YFSETQ. V lost 1 base and J 4 bases, leaving 6 bases between the germline ends. CDR3 loop: CASSLSGYNEQFF. CDR3 nucleotide sequence: TGCGCCAGCAGCTTGTCAGGGTACAATGAGCAGTTCTTC.

This chain uses TRBV5-1 with TRBJ2-3, with unresolved D. In germline, CDR1 is SGHRS, CDR2 YFSETQ. This CDR3 contains 16 residues. V lost 0 bases to trimming and J lost 6 bases, with 17 bases between them. CDR3 nucleotides: TGCGCCAGCAGCTTGGGACCGACCCTGTTAGGGGATACGCAGTATTTT. Amino acid sequence: CASSLGPTLLGDTQYF.

The chain is built from TRBV10-3 and TRBJ2-1, with D perhaps assigned TRBD1 or TRBD2 (5 bases each). The CDR3 is made up of 14 amino acids. Germline CDR1 reads ENHRY; CDR2 reads SYGVKD. The ends were cut back, 4 bases at V and 9 bases at J, with 16 bases in the middle. CDR3 DNA sequence: TGTGCCATCAGTGTAGGGGTTAGAGGGAGTGAGCAGTTCTTC. Protein product: CAISVGVRGSEQFF.

The rearrangement uses TRBV7-2 and TRBJ2-6; a possible D gene is TRBD1 (6 bases). V dropped 5 bases and J dropped 1 base, with 9 bases sitting between them. The CDR3 runs 15 residues. Germline V gene sequence: CDR1 SGHTA, CDR2 FQGNSA. This CDR3 reads CASSRGGSGANVLTF. The CDR3, as DNA: TGTGCCAGCAGCCGAGGGGGTTCTGGGGCCAACGTCCTGACTTTC.

V and J are TRBV7-3 and TRBJ2-3; 8 bases match TRBD2. The germline gives CDR1 SGHTA, CDR2 FQGTGA. CDR3 size: 18 residues. The J segment lost 0 bases and the V segment lost 5 bases, leaving 13 bases of the junction unmatched. The CDR3 loop reads CASSALSGSYPSTDTQYF. The CDR3 coding sequence is TGTGCCAGCAGCGCCCTGAGCGGGAGTTACCCTAGCACAGATACGCAGTATTTT.